This T cell receptor (beta chain) was sequenced in a study of response to subunit inactivated influenza vaccine. Study conclusions and caveats: The authors proposed limited new T cell recruitment per seasonal influenza vaccination.

The germline V gene has CDR1 SEHNR and CDR2 FQNEAQ (reference sequence). Losses at the gene ends were 4 bases for V and 5 bases for J; bases not matched to a gene: 4. The length of the CDR3 is 14 residues. Remarks on this clonotype: What it binds is not known.

TCRdb reanalysed the RT-PCR reads using MiXCR and keeps one entry per CDR3 protein. The profile shows approximately 520,000 distinct CDR3 sequences, roughly 23% of them singletons. The TCR originated in a man aged 45-65 years who received an inactivated influenza vaccine. The chain links TRBV7-9 to TRBJ1-4; TRBD1 matches at 7 bases. The source material was CD4+ T cells sorted from PBMCs, sampled more than 4 days after vaccination. CDR3 residues: CASSYRTGNEKLFF. The CDR3 DNA reads as TGTGCCAGCAGCTACAGGACAGGAAATGAAAAACTGTTTTTT.